This T cell receptor beta chain comes out of a study of response to subunit inactivated influenza vaccine. Study conclusions and caveats: It was suggested by the authors that few new T cells are recruited by each seasonal influenza vaccination.

TCRdb re-derived calls from the RT-PCR reads in MiXCR, one entry per CDR3 protein. The sample has about 500,000 distinct CDR3 sequences; 10% to 15% are singletons. The CDR3 has 15 residues. J gave up 6 bases and V 2 bases, and 7 bases lay outside the gene matches. Germline V gene sequence: CDR1 LGHNA, CDR2 YSLEER. Points on this clonotype: Its specificity is unknown.

V gene TRBV4-3 combines with J gene TRBJ1-1; 9 bases align to TRBD1. Source: PBMCs from blood, taken 45 days after vaccination. The TCR was taken from a man aged 50 to 60 who received an inactivated influenza vaccine. The CDR3 nucleotides are TGCGCCAGCAGCCAACCGGGACAGGGTGAGGCTGAAGCTTTCTTT. Translated, it gives CASSQPGQGEAEAFF.